Sequencing of this TCR beta chain was carried out in a study of response to subunit inactivated influenza vaccine. Study-wide results and caveats: Seasonal influenza vaccination, on each occasion, was suggested by the authors to recruit few new T cells.

In the case of this clonotype: As yet, its antigen is unknown.

This CDR3 is 14 amino acids long. V lost 0 bases to trimming and J lost 4 bases, with 10 bases between them. Germline CDR1 reads SGDLS; CDR2 reads YYNGEE. MiXCR, applied by TCRdb to the RT-PCR reads, yields one record per CDR3 protein. The table shows about half a million distinct CDR3 sequences, with roughly 8.2% occurring only once. This TCR came from a man in his fifties or sixties who received an inactivated influenza vaccine. The chain links TRBV9 to TRBJ1-2; D unclear. Specimen: PBMCs from blood, collected around 2 years after vaccination. Here the CDR3 DNA reads TGTGCCAGCAGCGTAGTAGGGAGCGGCTATGGCTACACCTTC. It yields the protein CASSVVGSGYGYTF.